Shown below are 10 T cell receptor beta chains from a single sample sequenced in a study of beta chain features in type 1 diabetes. cDNA synthesis used the whole RNA isolate, giving expressed TCRB sequences. TCRdb keeps only in-frame clones here, not all; method: immunoSEQ multiplex PCR. The data hold approximately 380,000 clones, with approximately 16% observed a single time. Sequencing was performed on naive CD4+ T cells from blood. These receptors all stem from a woman aged 18 to 35 in good health.

The rearrangement links TRBV28 to TRBJ2-7; D remains unclear. Trimming removed 6 bases at V and 6 bases at J, with 24 bases between. From germline, CDR1 is MDHEN and CDR2 SYDVKM. The CDR3 has 16 residues. In nucleotides, the CDR3 is TGTGCCAGCAGGGATAATGGCCCTCCGAGGCCGGGCGAGCAGTACTTC. This gives the protein CASRDNGPPRPGEQYF.

This clone was counted a few times. This chain links TRBV29-1 with TRBJ2-7; 9 bases are a match to TRBD2. Germline CDR1 is SQVTM and CDR2 is ANQGSEA. The trim removed 4 bases at V and 1 base at J, leaving 11 bases unmatched. The CDR3 is 16 amino acids. DNA of the CDR3: TGCAGCGTTGCCCAAGGACTAGCGCCGCATTCCTACGAGCAGTACTTC. It is translated as CSVAQGLAPHSYEQYF.

The table lists this clone with a few counts. The J gene is TRBJ2-3, the V gene TRBV18, with 12 bases lining up with TRBD2. V trimming: 3 bases; J trimming: 5 bases; junction bases outside the gene matches: 12. The CDR3 has 18 residues. The germline CDR1 and CDR2 sequences are KGHSH and LQKENI. The CDR3 nucleotides are TGTGCCAGCTCACCGAACCGACTAGCGGGAGACCGGGGAGATACGCAGTATTTT. The encoded protein is CASSPNRLAGDRGDTQYF.

This clone occurred a few times. The chain is built from TRBV18 and TRBJ1-1; D is ambiguous. The CDR3 has 15 residues. Germline V gives CDR1 KGHSH, CDR2 LQKENI. Trimming shortened V by 3 bases and J by 2 bases, and 13 bases separated the two germline ends. CDR3 sequence: CASSPSVAANTEAFF. CDR3 bases: TGTGCCAGCTCACCGTCGGTGGCGGCAAACACTGAAGCTTTCTTT.

This clone was found a few times. The chain couples TRBV2 to TRBJ2-3; D perhaps matches TRBD1 (6 bases). This CDR3 comprises 16 residues. Deletions cut 5 bases from V and 5 bases from J, with 20 bases between. Germline assignment: CDR1 SNHLY and CDR2 FYNNEI. CDR3: CASSPGHLRDGDTQYF. For the CDR3, the DNA is TGTGCCAGCAGTCCGGGACACCTCCGAGATGGAGATACGCAGTATTTT.

The chain couples TRBV28 to TRBJ1-5; unclear D gene. This CDR3 comprises 12 residues. Germline V gene data show CDR1 as MDHEN and CDR2 as SYDVKM. V gave up 5 bases and J gave up 7 bases, with 9 bases separating them. The CDR3 DNA reads as TGTGCCAGCAGTGCCCCTCGGCAGCCCCAGCATTTT. Translation gives CASSAPRQPQHF.

This chain links TRBV19 with TRBJ1-4; D remains ambiguous. V lost 4 bases and J lost 2, with 11 bases in between. Germline CDR1 and CDR2: LNHDA and SQIVND (reference sequence). This CDR3 region has 15 residues. The CDR3 reads CASSRAAGTNEKLFF. The CDR3 DNA reads TGTGCCAGTAGTAGGGCGGCGGGCACTAATGAAAAACTGTTTTTT.

The table lists this clone with a few counts. The genes are TRBV19 and TRBJ2-7; D is ambiguous. The germline V gene has CDR1 LNHDA and CDR2 SQIVND (reference sequence). The CDR3 sequence is 14 residues long. Trimming took 7 bases from V and 0 from J, leaving 13 bases between them. The CDR3 is CASTLAADSYEQYF. CDR3 DNA sequence: TGTGCCAGTACTCTTGCGGCAGACTCCTACGAGCAGTACTTC.

V and J are TRBV7-9 and TRBJ2-7; the D gene is possibly TRBD1 (5 bases). CDR1 is SEHNR, CDR2 FQNEAQ, per germline (reference sequence). The CDR3 covers 15 residues. The V end lost 1 base, the J end lost 4 bases, and 14 bases lay between the germline ends. CDR3 DNA: TGTGCCAGCAGCTTAGGCCCCGACAGCAAATACGAGCAGTACTTC. It yields the protein CASSLGPDSKYEQYF.

The chain recombines TRBV28 with TRBJ2-3; a possible D gene is TRBD2 (6 bases). Germline V gene lookup returns CDR1 MDHEN and CDR2 SYDVKM. The V end was cut by 6 bases, the J end by 0 bases, with 13 bases between. This CDR3 comprises 15 residues. CDR3 sequence: CASSPGGKSTDTQYF. The CDR3 coding sequence is TGTGCCAGCAGCCCTGGGGGGAAGAGCACAGATACGCAGTATTTT.